This TCR beta chain was obtained from a study of ipilimumab plus nivolumab after autologous stem cell transplantation. Background on the study: Patients received a median of about 5 ipilimumab and roughly eight nivolumab doses.

This CDR3 contains 11 residues. Germline CDR1 reads MNHNS; CDR2 reads SASEGT. Trimming removed 7 bases from V and 5 bases from J, with 8 bases in between. Dosing: nivolumab 3 mg/kg IV, weeks 1, 4, 7, 10, then every two weeks to week 26. This clone was recorded once. The antigen remains undetermined. Sequencing was performed with immunoSEQ multiplex PCR; in TCRdb, only in-frame clones are kept and a portion is missing. The table shows fewer than 85,000 clones, with around 80% occurring only once. Regarding the study as a whole: Authors suggest TCR repertoire, Treg phenotype and gut microbiota support further study.

The genes are TRBV6-1 and TRBJ2-5; possibly TRBD2 for D (5 bases). The sample consisted of PBMCs, taken in a trial of ipilimumab plus nivolumab as post-transplant consolidation. The receptor was derived from a male donor with diffuse large B-cell lymphoma. CDR3 amino acids: CASNRGETQYF. The CDR3 DNA is TGTGCCAGCAACCGCGGGGAGACCCAGTACTTC.